A selection of T cell receptor beta chains follows, all from one sample in a study of blood T cell repertoires in COVID-19. The assay was immunoSEQ multiplex PCR, and TCRdb's table has in-frame clones only and misses some. Here the sample spans about 89,000 clones, about 95% being singletons. Sequences were obtained from peripheral blood. Source of these receptors: a human donor with active COVID-19. The donor label of this sample is uncertain. CDR3s include the opening cysteine and the closing phenylalanine or tryptophan. The order of the fields is CDR3 DNA, CDR3 protein, D gene, clone size, V gene, J gene. D genes are given only for firm matches. Clone size appears in some rows only: once, few, many, or a class for an expanded clone.

cdr3_nt: TGCGCCAGCAGCTTGGGCAGGGGGCATATGGACGAGCAGTACTTC
cdr3_aa: CASSLGRGHMDEQYF
d_call: TRBD1
clone_size: -
v_call: TRBV5-1
j_call: TRBJ2-7

cdr3_nt: TGTGCCAGCGCCCTCTACACAGGGAAGAATGAAAAACTGTTTTTT
cdr3_aa: CASALYTGKNEKLFF
d_call: -
clone_size: -
v_call: TRBV6-5
j_call: TRBJ1-4

cdr3_nt: TGTGCCAGCTCACCATCAGGGGGCAGGGCTGAAGCTTTCTTT
cdr3_aa: CASSPSGGRAEAFF
d_call: TRBD1
clone_size: -
v_call: TRBV18
j_call: TRBJ1-1

cdr3_nt: TGTGCCAGCAGCGTAGGGCGGTTTGTTCGCTCTGGGGCCAACGTCCTGACTTTC
cdr3_aa: CASSVGRFVRSGANVLTF
d_call: -
clone_size: once
v_call: TRBV9
j_call: TRBJ2-6

cdr3_nt: TGTGCCAGCAGTGAATTCGTGGGGAGCTCTGGGGCCAACGTCCTGACTTTC
cdr3_aa: CASSEFVGSSGANVLTF
d_call: -
clone_size: -
v_call: TRBV25-1
j_call: TRBJ2-6

cdr3_nt: TGTGCCAGCAGCTCCGGGGAGACCCAGTACTTC
cdr3_aa: CASSSGETQYF
d_call: -
clone_size: -
v_call: TRBV5-6
j_call: TRBJ2-5

cdr3_nt: TGTGCCAGCAGTGAAGCTGGGGGGACAGGGAGGACTGAAGCTTTCTTT
cdr3_aa: CASSEAGGTGRTEAFF
d_call: TRBD1
clone_size: -
v_call: TRBV6-1
j_call: TRBJ1-1

cdr3_nt: TGTGCCGCAACCGGGACAGGGGGATCTGGGGCCAACGTCCTGACTTTC
cdr3_aa: CAATGTGGSGANVLTF
d_call: TRBD1
clone_size: -
v_call: TRBV10-3
j_call: TRBJ2-6

cdr3_nt: TGTGCCAGCCTGAAAGAGGGCGGGAGGGGAAACATTCAGTACTTC
cdr3_aa: CASLKEGGRGNIQYF
d_call: TRBD2
clone_size: -
v_call: TRBV28
j_call: TRBJ2-4

cdr3_nt: TGTGCCAGCAGCTGGGAGGACAGGACTAATGAAAAACTGTTTTTT
cdr3_aa: CASSWEDRTNEKLFF
d_call: TRBD1
clone_size: once
v_call: TRBV11-2
j_call: TRBJ1-4

cdr3_nt: TGTGCCAGCACTGATAAGCGGCCCCAAGAGACCCAGTACTTC
cdr3_aa: CASTDKRPQETQYF
d_call: -
clone_size: once
v_call: TRBV25-1
j_call: TRBJ2-5

cdr3_nt: TGTGCCAGCAGCGTAGGCTTAGCCTCCTACGAGCAGTACTTC
cdr3_aa: CASSVGLASYEQYF
d_call: -
clone_size: few
v_call: TRBV9
j_call: TRBJ2-7

cdr3_nt: TGTGCTAGTGCCCGGACAGGGGCCTATGGCTACACCTTC
cdr3_aa: CASARTGAYGYTF
d_call: TRBD1
clone_size: -
v_call: TRBV12-5
j_call: TRBJ1-2